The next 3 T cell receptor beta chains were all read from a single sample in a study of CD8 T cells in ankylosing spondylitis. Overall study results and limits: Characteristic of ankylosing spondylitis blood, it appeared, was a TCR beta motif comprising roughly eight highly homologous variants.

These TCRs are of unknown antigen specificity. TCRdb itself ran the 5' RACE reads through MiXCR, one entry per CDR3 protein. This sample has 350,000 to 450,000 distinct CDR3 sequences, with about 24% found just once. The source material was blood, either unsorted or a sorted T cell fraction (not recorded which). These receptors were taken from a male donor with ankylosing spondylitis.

Here the CDR3 reads CASSRDSNEKLFF. The CDR3 region has the DNA TGTGCCAGCAGCCGAGATTCTAATGAAAAACTGTTTTTT. The chain carries TRBV7-2 and TRBJ1-4; no clear D gene. Trimming shortened V by 5 bases and J by 3 bases, and 7 bases separated the two germline ends. The germline V gene has CDR1 SGHTA and CDR2 FQGNSA. The CDR3 has 13 amino acids.

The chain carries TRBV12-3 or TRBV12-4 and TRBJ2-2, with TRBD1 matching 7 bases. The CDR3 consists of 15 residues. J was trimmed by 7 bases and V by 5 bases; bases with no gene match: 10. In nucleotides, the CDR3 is TGTGCCAGCAGTCCCCACGACAGGGCAGGCGGGGAGCTGTTTTTT. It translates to CASSPHDRAGGELFF.

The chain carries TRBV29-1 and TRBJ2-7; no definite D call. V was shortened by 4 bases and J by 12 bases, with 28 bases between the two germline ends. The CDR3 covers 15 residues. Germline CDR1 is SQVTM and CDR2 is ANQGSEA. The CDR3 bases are TGCAGCGTTGTTACGATCGGGTCTGGCGTGGACGCCATGTACTTC. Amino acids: CSVVTIGSGVDAMYF.